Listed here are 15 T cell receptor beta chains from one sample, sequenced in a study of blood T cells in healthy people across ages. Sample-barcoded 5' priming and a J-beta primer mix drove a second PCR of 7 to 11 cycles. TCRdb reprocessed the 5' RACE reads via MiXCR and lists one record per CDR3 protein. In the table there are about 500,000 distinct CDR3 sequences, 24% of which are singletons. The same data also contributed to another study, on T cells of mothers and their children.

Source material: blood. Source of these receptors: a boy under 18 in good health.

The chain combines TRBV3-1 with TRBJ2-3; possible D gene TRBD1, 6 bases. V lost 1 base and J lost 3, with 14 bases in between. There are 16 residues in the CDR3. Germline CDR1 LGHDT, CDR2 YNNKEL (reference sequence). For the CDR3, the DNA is TGTGCCAGCAGCCAAGTAGCGCCCAGGGGAACAGATACGCAGTATTTT. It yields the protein CASSQVAPRGTDTQYF.

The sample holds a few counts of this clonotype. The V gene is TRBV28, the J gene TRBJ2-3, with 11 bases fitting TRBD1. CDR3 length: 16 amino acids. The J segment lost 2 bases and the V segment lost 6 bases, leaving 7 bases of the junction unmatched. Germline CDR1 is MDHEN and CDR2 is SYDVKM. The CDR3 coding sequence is TGTGCCAGCAGCGCCGGACAGGGGGCCACCACAGATACGCAGTATTTT. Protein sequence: CASSAGQGATTDTQYF.

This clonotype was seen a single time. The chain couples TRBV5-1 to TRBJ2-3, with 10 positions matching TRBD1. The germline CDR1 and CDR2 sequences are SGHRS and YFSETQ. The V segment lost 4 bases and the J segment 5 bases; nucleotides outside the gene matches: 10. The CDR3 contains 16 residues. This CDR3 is CASSPGQGVRGDTQYF. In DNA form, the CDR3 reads TGCGCCAGCAGCCCCGGACAGGGGGTCAGGGGAGATACGCAGTATTTT.

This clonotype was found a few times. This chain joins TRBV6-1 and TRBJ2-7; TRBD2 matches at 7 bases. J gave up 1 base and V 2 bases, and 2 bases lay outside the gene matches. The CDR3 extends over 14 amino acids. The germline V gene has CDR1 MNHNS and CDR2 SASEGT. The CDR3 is CASSETGGSYEQYF. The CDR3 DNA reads TGTGCCAGCAGTGAAACGGGAGGTTCCTACGAGCAGTACTTC.

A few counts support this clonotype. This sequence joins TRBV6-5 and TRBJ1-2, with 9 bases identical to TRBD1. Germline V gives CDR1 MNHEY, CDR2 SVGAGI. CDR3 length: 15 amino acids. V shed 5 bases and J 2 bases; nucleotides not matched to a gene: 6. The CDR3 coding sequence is TGTGCCAGCAGTCAACTCGGACAGGGGAACTATGGCTACACCTTC. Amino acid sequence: CASSQLGQGNYGYTF.

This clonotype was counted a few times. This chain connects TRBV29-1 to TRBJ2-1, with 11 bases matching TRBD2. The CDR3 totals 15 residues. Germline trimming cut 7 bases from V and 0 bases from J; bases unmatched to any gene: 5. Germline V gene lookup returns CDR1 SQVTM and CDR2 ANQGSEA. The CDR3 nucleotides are TGCAGCGCAGGGACTAGCGGAGCCTCCTACAATGAGCAGTTCTTC. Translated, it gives CSAGTSGASYNEQFF.

This chain's CDR3 is CASSATGGGGYTF. CDR3 bases: TGTGCCAGTAGCGCGACAGGGGGCGGCGGCTACACCTTC. The chain uses TRBV19 and TRBJ1-2; the match to TRBD1 covers 10 bases. V shed 6 bases and J 8 bases; nucleotides not matched to a gene: 6. Germline V gene data show CDR1 as LNHDA and CDR2 as SQIVND (reference sequence). The CDR3 sequence is 13 residues long.

CDR3 region: CSARDWSRGSETQYF. The CDR3 DNA follows: TGCAGTGCTAGAGATTGGTCTCGGGGGTCAGAGACCCAGTACTTC. The V call is TRBV20-1, the J call TRBJ2-5; tentatively, D is TRBD2 (6 bases). Trimming removed 0 bases from V and 4 bases from J, with 15 bases in between. Per germline, CDR1 DFQATT and CDR2 SNEGSKA (reference sequence). This CDR3 is 15 amino acids long.

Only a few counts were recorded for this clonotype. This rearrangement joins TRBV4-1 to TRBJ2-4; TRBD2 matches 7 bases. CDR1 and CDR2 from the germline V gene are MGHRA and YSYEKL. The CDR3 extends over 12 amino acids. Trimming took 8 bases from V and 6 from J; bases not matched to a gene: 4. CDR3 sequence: CASRGVGNIQYF. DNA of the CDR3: TGCGCCAGCCGGGGGGTTGGAAACATTCAGTACTTC.

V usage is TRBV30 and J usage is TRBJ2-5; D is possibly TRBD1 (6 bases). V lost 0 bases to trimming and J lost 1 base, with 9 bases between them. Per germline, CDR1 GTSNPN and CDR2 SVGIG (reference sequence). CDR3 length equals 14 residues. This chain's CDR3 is CAWSVQGGQETQYF. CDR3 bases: TGTGCCTGGAGTGTACAAGGGGGCCAAGAGACCCAGTACTTC.

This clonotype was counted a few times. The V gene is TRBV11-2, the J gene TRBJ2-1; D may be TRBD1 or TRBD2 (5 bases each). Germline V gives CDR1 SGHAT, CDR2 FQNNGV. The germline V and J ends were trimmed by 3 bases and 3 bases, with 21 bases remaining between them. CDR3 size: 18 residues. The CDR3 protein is CASSFLTGPPEVYNEQFF. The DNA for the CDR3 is TGTGCCAGCAGCTTCCTCACGGGACCCCCGGAGGTCTACAATGAGCAGTTCTTC.

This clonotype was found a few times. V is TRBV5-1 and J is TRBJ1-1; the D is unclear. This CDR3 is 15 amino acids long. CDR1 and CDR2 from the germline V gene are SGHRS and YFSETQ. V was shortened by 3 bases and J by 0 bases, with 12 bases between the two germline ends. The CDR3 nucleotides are TGCGCCAGCAGCTCTGATCCCACCATGAACACTGAAGCTTTCTTT. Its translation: CASSSDPTMNTEAFF. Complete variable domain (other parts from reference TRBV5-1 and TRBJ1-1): KAGVTQTPRYLIKTRGQQVTLSCSPISGHRSVSWYQQTPGQGLQFLFEYFSETQRNKGNFPGRFSGRQFSNSRSEMNVSTLELGDSALYLCASSSDPTMNTEAFFGQGTRLTVV.

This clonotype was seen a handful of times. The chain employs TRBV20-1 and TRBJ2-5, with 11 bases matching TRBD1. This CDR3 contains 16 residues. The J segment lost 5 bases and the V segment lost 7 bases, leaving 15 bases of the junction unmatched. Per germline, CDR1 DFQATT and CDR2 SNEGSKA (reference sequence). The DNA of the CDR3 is TGCAGTGTCGCGACCGGGACAGGGGGGTGGTTGGAGACCCAGTACTTC. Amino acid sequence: CSVATGTGGWLETQYF.

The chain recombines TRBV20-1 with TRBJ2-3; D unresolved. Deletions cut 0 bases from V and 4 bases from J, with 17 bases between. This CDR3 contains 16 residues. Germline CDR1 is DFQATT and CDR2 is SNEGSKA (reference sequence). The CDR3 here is CSARDLESGFADTQYF. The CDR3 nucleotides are TGCAGTGCTAGAGATTTAGAAAGTGGTTTCGCAGATACGCAGTATTTT.

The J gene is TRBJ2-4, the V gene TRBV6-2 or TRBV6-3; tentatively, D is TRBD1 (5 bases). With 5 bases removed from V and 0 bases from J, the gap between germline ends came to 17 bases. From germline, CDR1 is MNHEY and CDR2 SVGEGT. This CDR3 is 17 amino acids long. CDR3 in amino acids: CASSPPPDSLAKNIQYF. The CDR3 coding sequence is TGTGCCAGCAGTCCTCCCCCAGACAGCCTAGCCAAAAACATTCAGTACTTC.